The clone carrying this T cell receptor (beta chain) has just one count. Antigen: not known. CDR3 length: 13 amino acids. CDR1 MDHEN and CDR2 SYDVKM come from the germline V gene. The V gene end was trimmed by 3 bases and the J gene end by 5 bases; junction bases not matched to a gene: 3. This sample is drawn from a study of OX40 agonist ivuxolimab in advanced cancers. Across the whole study: Patients received ivuxolimab, an agonistic anti-OX40 (CD134) antibody. Points from the study as a whole: Some nonresponders additionally presented with little normalized T-cell clonal expansion.

Profiled with immunoSEQ multiplex PCR; TCRdb holds only in-frame clones, not every one. Found here are about 53,000 clones, approximately 88% of them singletons; the top ten hold roughly 4.2%. The sequences come from CD4+ or CD8+ T cells sorted from blood, collected in a trial of the OX40 agonist ivuxolimab. The TCR comes from an adult with an advanced solid tumor such as melanoma, head and neck, liver or kidney cancer. The rearrangement joins TRBV28 to TRBJ2-5, with TRBD2 identical over 7 bases. CDR3 nucleotide sequence: TGTGCCAGCAGTTTCGTAGCGGGTGAGACCCAGTACTTC. As protein: CASSFVAGETQYF.